This T cell receptor beta chain emerged from a study of cytomegalovirus exposure and HLA in healthy donors. The study, taken as a whole, reports: A later analysis reportedly found fewer N-insertions in an Asian-associated ancestry cluster than the roughly 730-donor mean. Later analysis placed DRB1 highest and HLA-C lowest in TCR association rates, which differed by HLA locus. Rare sequences made up most TCRs, while some public TCRs were found in many donors.

This PCR relied on a set of 60 Vbeta primers and 13 Jbeta primers. Clones were read by immunoSEQ multiplex PCR, and TCRdb kept only the in-frame ones, dropping some. The data show approximately 190,000 clones, 85% to 90% seen once. With V trimmed by 2 bases and J by 8 bases, 13 bases remained unmatched. CDR1 is MNHNS, CDR2 SASEGT, per germline. The CDR3 is 16 amino acids. With regard to this clone: Its specificity is not known.

This chain uses TRBV6-1 with TRBJ2-3, with TRBD2 matching over 7 bases. Sequences were obtained from PBMCs. This clonotype originated in a young man in good health and CMV-seronegative. The CDR3 reads CASSEFRTRIAGTQYF. CDR3 DNA sequence: TGTGCCAGCAGTGAATTTCGGACTAGGATTGCTGGTACGCAGTATTTT.